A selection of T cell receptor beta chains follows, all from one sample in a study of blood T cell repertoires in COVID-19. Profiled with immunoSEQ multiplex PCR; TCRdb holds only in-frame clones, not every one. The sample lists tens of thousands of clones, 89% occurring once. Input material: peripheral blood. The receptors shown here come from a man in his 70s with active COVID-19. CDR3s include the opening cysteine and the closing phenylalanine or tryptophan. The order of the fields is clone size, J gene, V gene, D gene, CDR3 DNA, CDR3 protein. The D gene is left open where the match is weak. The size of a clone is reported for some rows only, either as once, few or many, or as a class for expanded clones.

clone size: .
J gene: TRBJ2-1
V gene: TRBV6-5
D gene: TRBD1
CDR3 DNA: TGTGCCAGCACCTCCTCCGGGACAGGGTACAATGAGCAGTTCTTC
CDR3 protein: CASTSSGTGYNEQFF

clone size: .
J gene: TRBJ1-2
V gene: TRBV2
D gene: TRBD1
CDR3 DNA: TGTGCCAATGGACAGGCCAACTATGGCTACACCTTC
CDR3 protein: CANGQANYGYTF

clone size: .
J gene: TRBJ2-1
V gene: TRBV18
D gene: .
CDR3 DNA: TGTGCCAGCTCACCACGACGGAGGAGCTCCTACAATGAGCAGTTCTTC
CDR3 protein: CASSPRRRSSYNEQFF

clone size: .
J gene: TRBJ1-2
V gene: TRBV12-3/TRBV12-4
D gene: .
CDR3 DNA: TGTGCCAGCAGTTTATGGGGGCCGGATGGCTACACCTTC
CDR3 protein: CASSLWGPDGYTF

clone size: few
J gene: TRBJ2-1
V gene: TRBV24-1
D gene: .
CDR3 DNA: TGTGCCACCAGTGATTCCCGCAGGGCCCCTAAGAATGAGCAGTTCTTC
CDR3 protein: CATSDSRRAPKNEQFF

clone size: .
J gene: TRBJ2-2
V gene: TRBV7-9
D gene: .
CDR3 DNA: TGTGCCAGCAGCTTAGGAGGGTCCCCCGGGGAGCTGTTTTTT
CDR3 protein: CASSLGGSPGELFF

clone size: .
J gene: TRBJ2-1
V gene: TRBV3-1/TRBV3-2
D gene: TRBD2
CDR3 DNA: TGTGCCAGCAGCCAGTACCCCGGGACTAGCGGTTACAATGAGCAGTTCTTC
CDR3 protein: CASSQYPGTSGYNEQFF

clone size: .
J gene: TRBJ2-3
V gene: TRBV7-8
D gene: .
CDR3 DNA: TGTGCCAGCAGCTTAGCCGGCGGGGCTAGCACAGATACGCAGTATTTT
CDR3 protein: CASSLAGGASTDTQYF

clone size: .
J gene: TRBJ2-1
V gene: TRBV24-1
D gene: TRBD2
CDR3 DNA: TGTGCCACCAGTGATTCCCTAGCGGATACCTACAATGAGCAGTTCTTC
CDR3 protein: CATSDSLADTYNEQFF

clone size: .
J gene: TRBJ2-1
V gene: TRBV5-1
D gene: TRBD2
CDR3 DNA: TGCGCCAGCAGCGGGGGGACTAGGGGGACTGAGCAGTTCTTC
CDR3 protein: CASSGGTRGTEQFF

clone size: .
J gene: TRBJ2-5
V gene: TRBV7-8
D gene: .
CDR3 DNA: TGTGCCAGCAGCTTAGCGCGAGTGTTCAGGTCGACCCAGTACTTC
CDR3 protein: CASSLARVFRSTQYF

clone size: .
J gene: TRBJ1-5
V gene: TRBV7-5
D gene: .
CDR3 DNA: TGTGCCAGAAGCCCAGGACAGCACAATCAGCCCCAGCATTTT
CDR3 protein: CARSPGQHNQPQHF

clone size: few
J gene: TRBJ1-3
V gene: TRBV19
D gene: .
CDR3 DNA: TGTGCCACCCGCTATGGAAACACCATATATTTT
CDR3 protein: CATRYGNTIYF

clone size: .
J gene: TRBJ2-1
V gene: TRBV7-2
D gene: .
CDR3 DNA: TGTGCCAGCAGCTTAAGTCGGACTTCCTACAATGAGCAGTTCTTC
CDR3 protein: CASSLSRTSYNEQFF

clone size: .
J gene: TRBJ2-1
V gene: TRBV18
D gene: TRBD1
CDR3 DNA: TGTGCCAGCTCACCACTTCCACGGGGACAGTCACACAATGAGCAGTTCTTC
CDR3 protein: CASSPLPRGQSHNEQFF

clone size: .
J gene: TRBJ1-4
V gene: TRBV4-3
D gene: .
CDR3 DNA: TGCGCCAGCAGCCAAGATTGGCGGGTTAGTGAAAAACTGTTTTTT
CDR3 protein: CASSQDWRVSEKLFF

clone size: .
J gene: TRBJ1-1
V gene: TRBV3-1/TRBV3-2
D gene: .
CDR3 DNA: TGTGCCAGCAGCCAATACAGGAGCACTGAAGCTTTCTTT
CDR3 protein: CASSQYRSTEAFF

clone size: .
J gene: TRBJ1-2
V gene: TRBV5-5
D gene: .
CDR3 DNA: TGTGCCAGCAGCTTGACAGGGTATTCGGATGGCTACACCTTC
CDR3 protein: CASSLTGYSDGYTF

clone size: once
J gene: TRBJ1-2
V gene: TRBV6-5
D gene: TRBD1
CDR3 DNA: TGTGCCAGCAGAGGGACAGGGAAGGACTATGGCTACACCTTC
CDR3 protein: CASRGTGKDYGYTF

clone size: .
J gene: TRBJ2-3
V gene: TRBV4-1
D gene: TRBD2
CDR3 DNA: TGCGCCAGCAGCCGAGCTAGCGGGGTACCCGGGGATACGCAGTATTTT
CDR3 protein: CASSRASGVPGDTQYF

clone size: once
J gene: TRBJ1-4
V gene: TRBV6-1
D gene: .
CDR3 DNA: TGTGCCAGCAGTGAATGGGGGGGGTTAGCTAATGAAAAACTGTTTTTT
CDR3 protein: CASSEWGGLANEKLFF

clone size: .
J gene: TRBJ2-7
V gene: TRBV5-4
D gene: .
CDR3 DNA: TGTGCCAGCAGCTTTAATTATCCAGGGGAAACCTACGAGCAGTACTTC
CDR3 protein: CASSFNYPGETYEQYF

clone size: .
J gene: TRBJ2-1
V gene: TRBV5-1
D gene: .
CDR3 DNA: TGCGCCAGCAGCTGGCCAGGCACAGGGCGCTCCTACAATGAGCAGTTCTTC
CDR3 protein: CASSWPGTGRSYNEQFF

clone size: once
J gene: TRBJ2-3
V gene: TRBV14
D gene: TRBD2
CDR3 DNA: TGTGCCAGCAGCCCGGGGACTAGCGGGAACACAGATACGCAGTATTTT
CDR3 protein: CASSPGTSGNTDTQYF

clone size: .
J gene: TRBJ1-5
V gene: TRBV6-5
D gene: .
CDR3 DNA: TGTGCCAGCATGAACACCAGGGGCGCAGGGCAGCCCCAGCATTTT
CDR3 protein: CASMNTRGAGQPQHF

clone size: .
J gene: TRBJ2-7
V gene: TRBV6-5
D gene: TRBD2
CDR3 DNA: TGTGCCAGCAGCGGGACTAGCAGCTCCTACGAGCAGTACTTC
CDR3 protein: CASSGTSSSYEQYF

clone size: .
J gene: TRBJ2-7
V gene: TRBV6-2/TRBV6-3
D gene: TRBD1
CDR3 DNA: TGTGCCAGCAGTTGGGGACAGCTCTCCTACGAGCAGTACTTC
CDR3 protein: CASSWGQLSYEQYF

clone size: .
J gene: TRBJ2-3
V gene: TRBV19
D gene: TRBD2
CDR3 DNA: TGTGCCAGTAGTATCGGACTAGCAACAGATACGCAGTATTTT
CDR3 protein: CASSIGLATDTQYF

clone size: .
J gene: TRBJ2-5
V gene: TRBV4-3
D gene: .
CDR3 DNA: TGCGCCAGCAGCCAAGATTACTCTTCAGAGACCCAGTACTTC
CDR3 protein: CASSQDYSSETQYF

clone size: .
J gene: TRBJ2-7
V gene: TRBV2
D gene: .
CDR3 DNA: TGTGCCAGCAGTGATTCCCTTTACGAGCAGTACTTC
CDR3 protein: CASSDSLYEQYF

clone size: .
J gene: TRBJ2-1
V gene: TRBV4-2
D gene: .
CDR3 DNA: TGTGCCAGCAGCCAAGAACGGGTACGGGGTCCGGACTCCTACAATGAGCAGTTCTTC
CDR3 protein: CASSQERVRGPDSYNEQFF

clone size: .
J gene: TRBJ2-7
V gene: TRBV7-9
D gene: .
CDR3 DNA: TGTGCCAGCAGCCCAGACTTTTCTGAGCAGTACTTC
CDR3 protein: CASSPDFSEQYF

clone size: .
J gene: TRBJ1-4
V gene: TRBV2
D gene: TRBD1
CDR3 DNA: TGTGCCAGCAGCCGAGACAGGGACCTTGGGGGAAAACTGTTTTTT
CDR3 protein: CASSRDRDLGGKLFF

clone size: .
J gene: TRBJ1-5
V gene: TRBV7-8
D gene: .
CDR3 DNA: TGTGCCAGCAGCTTAGTGGGACAACTTAGCAATCAGCCCCAGCATTTT
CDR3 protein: CASSLVGQLSNQPQHF

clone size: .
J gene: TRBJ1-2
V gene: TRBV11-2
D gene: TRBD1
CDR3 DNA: TGTGCCAGCAGCCCGGGACAGGGCTATGGCTACACCTTC
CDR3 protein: CASSPGQGYGYTF

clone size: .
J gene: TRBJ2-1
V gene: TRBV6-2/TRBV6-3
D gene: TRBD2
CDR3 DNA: TGTGCCAGCAGTTTATCTAGCGGGGGGTACAATGAGCAGTTCTTC
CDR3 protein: CASSLSSGGYNEQFF

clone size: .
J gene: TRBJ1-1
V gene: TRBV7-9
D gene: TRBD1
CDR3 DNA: TGTGCCAGCAGCGAAAGCAGGGGGCCTGAAGCTTTCTTT
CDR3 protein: CASSESRGPEAFF

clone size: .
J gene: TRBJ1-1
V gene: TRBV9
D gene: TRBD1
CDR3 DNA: TGTGCCAGCAACAACAGGGGCGGTAGCACTGAAGCTTTCTTT
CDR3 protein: CASNNRGGSTEAFF

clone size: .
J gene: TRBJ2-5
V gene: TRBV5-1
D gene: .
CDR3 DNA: TGCGCCAGCAGCTTGACTGGAGAAAGCCAAGAGACCCAGTACTTC
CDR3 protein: CASSLTGESQETQYF

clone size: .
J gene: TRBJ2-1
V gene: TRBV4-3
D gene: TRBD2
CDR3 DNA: TGCGCCAGCAGCCAAGATCGACTAGCGGGGGGAAATGAGCAGTTCTTC
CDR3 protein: CASSQDRLAGGNEQFF

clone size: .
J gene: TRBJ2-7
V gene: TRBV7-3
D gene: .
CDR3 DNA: TGTGCCAGCAGCCAAGTACTCAGCGACGAGCAGTACTTC
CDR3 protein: CASSQVLSDEQYF

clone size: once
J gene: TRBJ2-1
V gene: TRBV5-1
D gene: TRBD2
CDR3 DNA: TGCGCCAGCACGACTAGCGGGGGGGCCTTTAATGAGCAGTTCTTC
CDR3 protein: CASTTSGGAFNEQFF

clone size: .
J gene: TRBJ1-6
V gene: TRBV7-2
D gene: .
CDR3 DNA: TGTGCCAGCAGCAGGGGGAATTCACCCCTCCACTTT
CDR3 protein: CASSRGNSPLHF

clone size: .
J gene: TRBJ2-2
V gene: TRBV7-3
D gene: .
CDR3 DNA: TGTGCCAGCAGCCCCACACGGAACACCGGGGAGCTGTTTTTT
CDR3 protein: CASSPTRNTGELFF

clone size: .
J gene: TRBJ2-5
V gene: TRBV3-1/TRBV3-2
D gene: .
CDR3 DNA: TGTGCCAGCAGCCGCTGGGAATCGGGGGAGACCCAGTACTTC
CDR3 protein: CASSRWESGETQYF

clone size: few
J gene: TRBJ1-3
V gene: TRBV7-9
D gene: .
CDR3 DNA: TGTGCCAGCAGCGACCAAGGACAGTTCTCTGGAAACACCATATATTTT
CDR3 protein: CASSDQGQFSGNTIYF

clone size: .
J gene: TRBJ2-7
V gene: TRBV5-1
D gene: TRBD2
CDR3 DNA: TGCGCCAGCAGCTCACCTAGCGGGGGGCACTACGAGCAGTACTTC
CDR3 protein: CASSSPSGGHYEQYF

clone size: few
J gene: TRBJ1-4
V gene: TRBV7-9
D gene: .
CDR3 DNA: TGTGCCAGCAGTCCCGGACGGGGATTATTGTTTTTT
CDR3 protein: CASSPGRGLLFF